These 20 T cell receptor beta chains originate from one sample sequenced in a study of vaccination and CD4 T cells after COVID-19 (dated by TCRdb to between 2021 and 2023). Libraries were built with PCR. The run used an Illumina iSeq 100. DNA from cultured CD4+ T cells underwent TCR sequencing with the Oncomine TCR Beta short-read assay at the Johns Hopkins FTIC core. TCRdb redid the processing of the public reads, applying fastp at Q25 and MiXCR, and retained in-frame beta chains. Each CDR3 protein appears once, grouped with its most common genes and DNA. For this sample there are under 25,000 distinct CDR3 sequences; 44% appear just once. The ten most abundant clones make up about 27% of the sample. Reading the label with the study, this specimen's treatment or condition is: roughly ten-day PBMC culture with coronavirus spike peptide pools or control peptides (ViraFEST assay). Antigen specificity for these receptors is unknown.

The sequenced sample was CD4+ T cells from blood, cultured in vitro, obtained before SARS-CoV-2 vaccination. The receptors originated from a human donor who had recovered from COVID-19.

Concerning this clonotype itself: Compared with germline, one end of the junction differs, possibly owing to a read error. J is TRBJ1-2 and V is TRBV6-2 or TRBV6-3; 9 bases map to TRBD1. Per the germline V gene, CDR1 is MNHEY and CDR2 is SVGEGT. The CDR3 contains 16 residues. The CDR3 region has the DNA TGTGCCAGCAGTTCCGGACAGGGGAGGAGAAACTTTGGCTACACCTTC. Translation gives CASSSGQGRRNFGYTF.

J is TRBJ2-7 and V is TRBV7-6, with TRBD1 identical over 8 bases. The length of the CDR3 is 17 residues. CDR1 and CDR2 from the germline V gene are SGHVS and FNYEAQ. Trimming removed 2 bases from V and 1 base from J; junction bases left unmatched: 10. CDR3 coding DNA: TGTGCCAGCAGCTTAACCCCGACAGGGGAATTGTCCTACGAGCAGTACTTC. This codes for CASSLTPTGELSYEQYF.

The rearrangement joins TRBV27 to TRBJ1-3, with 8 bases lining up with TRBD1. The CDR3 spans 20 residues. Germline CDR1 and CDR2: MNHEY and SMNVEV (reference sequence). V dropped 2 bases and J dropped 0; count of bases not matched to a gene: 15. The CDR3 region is CASSLGVRQGQTLSGNTIYF. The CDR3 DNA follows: TGTGCCAGCAGTTTAGGGGTAAGACAGGGGCAAACCCTCTCTGGAAACACCATATATTTT.

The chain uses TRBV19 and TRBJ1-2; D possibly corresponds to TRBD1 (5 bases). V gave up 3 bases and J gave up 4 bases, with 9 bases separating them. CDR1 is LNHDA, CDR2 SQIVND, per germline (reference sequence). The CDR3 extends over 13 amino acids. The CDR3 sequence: CASSIGASYGYTF. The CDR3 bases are TGTGCCAGTAGTATCGGGGCGAGCTATGGCTACACCTTC.

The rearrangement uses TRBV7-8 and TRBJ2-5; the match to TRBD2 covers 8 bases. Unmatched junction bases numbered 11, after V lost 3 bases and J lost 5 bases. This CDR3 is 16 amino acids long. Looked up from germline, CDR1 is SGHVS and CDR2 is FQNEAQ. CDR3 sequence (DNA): TGTGCCAGCAGCTTGGGACTAGGAGGCGTGATGGAGACCCAGTACTTC. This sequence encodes CASSLGLGGVMETQYF.

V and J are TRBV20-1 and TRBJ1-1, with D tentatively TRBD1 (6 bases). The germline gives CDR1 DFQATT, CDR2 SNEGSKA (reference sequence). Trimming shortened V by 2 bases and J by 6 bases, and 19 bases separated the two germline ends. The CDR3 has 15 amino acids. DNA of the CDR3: TGCAGTGCTAGAACCCCGACAGGTGGGGAGCCTGAAGCTTTCTTT. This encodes CSARTPTGGEPEAFF.

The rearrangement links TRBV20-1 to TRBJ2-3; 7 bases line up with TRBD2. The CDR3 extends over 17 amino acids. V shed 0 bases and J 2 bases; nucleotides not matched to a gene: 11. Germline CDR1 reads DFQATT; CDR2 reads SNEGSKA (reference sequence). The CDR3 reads CSARDSSGRSHTDTQYF. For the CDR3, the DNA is TGCAGTGCTAGAGACTCTAGCGGCCGAAGTCACACAGATACGCAGTATTTT.

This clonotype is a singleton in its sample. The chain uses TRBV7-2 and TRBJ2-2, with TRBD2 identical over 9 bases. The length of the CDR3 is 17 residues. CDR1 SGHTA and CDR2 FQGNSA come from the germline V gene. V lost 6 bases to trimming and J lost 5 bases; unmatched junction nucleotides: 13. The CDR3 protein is CASSNPSLAGVTGELFF. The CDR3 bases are TGTGCCAGCAGTAACCCATCCTTAGCGGGAGTTACCGGGGAGCTGTTTTTT. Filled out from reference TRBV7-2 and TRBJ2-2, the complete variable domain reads GAGVSQSPSNKVTEKGKDVELRCDPISGHTALYWYRQSLGQGLEFLIYFQGNSAPDKSGLPSDRFSAERTGGSVSTLTIQRTQQEDSAVYLCASSNPSLAGVTGELFFGEGSRLTVL.

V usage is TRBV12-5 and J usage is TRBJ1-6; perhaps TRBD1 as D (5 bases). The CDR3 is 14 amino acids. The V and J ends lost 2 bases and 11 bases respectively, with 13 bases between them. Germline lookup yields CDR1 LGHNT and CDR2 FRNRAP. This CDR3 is CASGLFTGRPPLHF. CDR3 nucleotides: TGTGCTAGTGGTTTGTTTACAGGTCGGCCACCCCTCCACTTT.

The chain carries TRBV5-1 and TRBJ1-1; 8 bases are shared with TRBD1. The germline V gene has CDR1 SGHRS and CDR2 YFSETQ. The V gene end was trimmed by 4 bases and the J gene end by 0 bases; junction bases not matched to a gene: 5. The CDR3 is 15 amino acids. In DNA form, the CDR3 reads TGCGCCAGCAGCCCGAGACAGGGGTTGAACACTGAAGCTTTCTTT. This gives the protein CASSPRQGLNTEAFF.

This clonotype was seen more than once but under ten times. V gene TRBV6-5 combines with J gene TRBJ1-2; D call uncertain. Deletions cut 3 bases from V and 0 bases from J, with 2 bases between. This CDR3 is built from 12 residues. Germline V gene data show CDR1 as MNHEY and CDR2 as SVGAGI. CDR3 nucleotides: TGTGCCAGCAGTTATACTAACTATGGCTACACCTTC. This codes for CASSYTNYGYTF.

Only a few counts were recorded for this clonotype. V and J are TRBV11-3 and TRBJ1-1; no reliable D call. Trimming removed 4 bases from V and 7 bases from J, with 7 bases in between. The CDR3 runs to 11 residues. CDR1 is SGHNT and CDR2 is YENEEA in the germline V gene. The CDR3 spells CASSSGLEAFF. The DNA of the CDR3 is TGTGCCAGCAGCTCCGGACTTGAAGCTTTCTTT.

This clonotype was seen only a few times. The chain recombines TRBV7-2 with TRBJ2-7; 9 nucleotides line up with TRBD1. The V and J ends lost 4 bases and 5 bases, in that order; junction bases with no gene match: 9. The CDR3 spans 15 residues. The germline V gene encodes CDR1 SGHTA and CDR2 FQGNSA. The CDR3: CASSSDRGPRDEQYF. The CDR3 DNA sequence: TGTGCCAGCAGCTCGGACAGGGGCCCCAGGGACGAGCAGTACTTC.

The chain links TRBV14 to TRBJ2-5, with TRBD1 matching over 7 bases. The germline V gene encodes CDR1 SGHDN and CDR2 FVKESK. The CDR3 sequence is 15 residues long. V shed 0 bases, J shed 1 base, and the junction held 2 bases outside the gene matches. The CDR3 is CASSQDGDSQETQYF. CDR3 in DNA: TGTGCCAGCAGCCAAGATGGGGACAGCCAAGAGACCCAGTACTTC. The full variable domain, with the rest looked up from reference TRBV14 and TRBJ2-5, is EAGVTQFPSHSVIEKGQTVTLRCDPISGHDNLYWYRRVMGKEIKFLLHFVKESKQDESGMPNNRFLAERTGGTYSTLKVQPAELEDSGVYFCASSQDGDSQETQYFGPGTRLLVL.

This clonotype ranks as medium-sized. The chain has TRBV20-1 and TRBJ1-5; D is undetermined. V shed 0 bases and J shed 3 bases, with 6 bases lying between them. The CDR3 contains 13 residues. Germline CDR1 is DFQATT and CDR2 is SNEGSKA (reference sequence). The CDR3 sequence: CSAREGFNQPQHF. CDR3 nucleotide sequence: TGCAGTGCTAGAGAAGGGTTCAATCAGCCCCAGCATTTT.

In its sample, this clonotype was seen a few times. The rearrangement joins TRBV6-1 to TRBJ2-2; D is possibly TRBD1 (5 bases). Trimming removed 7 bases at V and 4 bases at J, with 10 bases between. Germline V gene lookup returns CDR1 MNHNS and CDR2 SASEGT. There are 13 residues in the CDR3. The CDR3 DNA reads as TGTGCCAGCACCCGAAGGGGCACCGGGGAGCTGTTTTTT. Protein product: CASTRRGTGELFF.

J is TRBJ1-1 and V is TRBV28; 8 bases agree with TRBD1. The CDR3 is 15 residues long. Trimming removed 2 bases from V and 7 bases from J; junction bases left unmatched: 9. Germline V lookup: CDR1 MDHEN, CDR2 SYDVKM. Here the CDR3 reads CASSLPTGQGSEAFF. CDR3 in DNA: TGTGCCAGCAGTTTACCTACCGGACAGGGTAGTGAAGCTTTCTTT.

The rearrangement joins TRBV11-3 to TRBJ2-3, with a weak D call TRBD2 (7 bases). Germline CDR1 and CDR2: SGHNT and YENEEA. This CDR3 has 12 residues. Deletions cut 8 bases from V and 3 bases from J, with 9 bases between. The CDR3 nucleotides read TGTGCCAGCGGGGGGGCAACAGATACGCAGTATTTT. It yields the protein CASGGATDTQYF.

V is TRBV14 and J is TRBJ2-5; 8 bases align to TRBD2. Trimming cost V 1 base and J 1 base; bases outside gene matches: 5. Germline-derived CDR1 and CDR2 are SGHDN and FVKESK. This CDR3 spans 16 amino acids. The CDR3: CASSQGAGGFQETQYF. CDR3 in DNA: TGTGCCAGCAGCCAAGGTGCGGGAGGTTTCCAAGAGACCCAGTACTTC.

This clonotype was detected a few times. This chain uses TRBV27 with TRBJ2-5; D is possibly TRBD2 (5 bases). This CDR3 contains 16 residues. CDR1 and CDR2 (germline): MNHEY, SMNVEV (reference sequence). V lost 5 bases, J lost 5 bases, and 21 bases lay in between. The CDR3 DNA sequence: TGTGCCAGCAGTGCCACCGCGGGCTATCTCCGGGAGACCCAGTACTTC. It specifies CASSATAGYLRETQYF.